A single sample gave rise to the 25 T cell receptor beta chains below, sequenced in a study of CD8 T cells in Susac syndrome. Random hexamers were used to reverse transcribe an amount of about 0.45 to 1 ug RNA. TCRdb re-called the immunoSEQ multiplex PCR reads through MiXCR, storing one row per CDR3 protein. The top ten hold approximately 0.15% of the sample, which has about 150,000 distinct CDR3 sequences, just under 97% seen once. The specimen was CD8+ T cells from PBMCs. The origin of the receptors is a human donor with multiple sclerosis.

The V gene is TRBV27, the J gene TRBJ2-1; D not certain. V was trimmed by 2 bases and J by 2 bases, leaving 7 bases between them. The CDR3 covers 14 residues. Germline V gene data show CDR1 as MNHEY and CDR2 as SMNVEV (reference sequence). CDR3 amino acids: CASSLGQTYNEQFF. In nucleotides, the CDR3 is TGTGCCAGCAGTTTAGGCCAAACCTACAATGAGCAGTTCTTC.

The CDR3 DNA follows: TGTGCCAGCAGCCCCTGGGACAGGGACTATGGCTACACCTTC. It codes for CASSPWDRDYGYTF. The genes are TRBV11-2 and TRBJ1-2, with 9 bases fitting TRBD1. The CDR3 is 14 residues long. The J segment lost 3 bases and the V segment lost 5 bases, leaving 4 bases of the junction unmatched. Germline V gene lookup returns CDR1 SGHAT and CDR2 FQNNGV.

This chain joins TRBV9 and TRBJ2-1; D is unclear. V was pared by 3 bases and J by 13 bases, with 17 bases between. The germline V gene has CDR1 SGDLS and CDR2 YYNGEE. CDR3 length equals 13 residues. CDR3 sequence: CASSAYNLDLQFF. The CDR3 bases are TGTGCCAGCAGCGCTTACAATTTGGACCTACAGTTCTTC.

The V and J genes are TRBV19 and TRBJ2-1, with D perhaps being TRBD1 or TRBD2 (5 bases each). The germline V and J ends were trimmed by 3 bases and 9 bases, with 18 bases remaining between them. Germline lookup yields CDR1 LNHDA and CDR2 SQIVND (reference sequence). This CDR3 is 15 amino acids long. CDR3 DNA sequence: TGTGCCAGTAGTATGACGGGGCACAATAAAATTGAGCAGTTCTTC. It translates to CASSMTGHNKIEQFF.

V usage is TRBV20-1 and J usage is TRBJ2-7, with 7 bases fitting TRBD1. CDR1 DFQATT and CDR2 SNEGSKA come from the germline V gene (reference sequence). V was pared by 3 bases and J by 3 bases, with 5 bases of the junction left unmatched. The CDR3 extends over 13 amino acids. The CDR3 here is CSARDRMVYEQYF. The CDR3 DNA sequence: TGCAGTGCTAGGGACAGGATGGTCTACGAGCAGTACTTC.

The chain joins TRBV29-1 to TRBJ2-1; D unresolved. The CDR3 is made up of 12 amino acids. V was clipped by 3 bases and J by 2 bases, with 5 bases between them. Germline CDR1 SQVTM, CDR2 ANQGSEA. The CDR3 DNA reads as TGCAGCGTTGACAGTACCTACAATGAGCAGTTCTTC. Protein product: CSVDSTYNEQFF.

The genes are TRBV2 and TRBJ2-6, with TRBD1 matching 11 bases. Trimming removed 6 bases from V and 0 bases from J; junction bases left unmatched: 7. The germline V gene has CDR1 SNHLY and CDR2 FYNNEI. CDR3 length: 18 residues. The CDR3 sequence is CASRLPGTGGSGANVLTF. In DNA, the CDR3 is TGTGCCAGCAGACTTCCCGGGACAGGGGGCTCTGGGGCCAACGTCCTGACTTTC. Complete variable domain (other parts from reference TRBV2 and TRBJ2-6): EPEVTQTPSHQVTQMGQEVILRCVPISNHLYFYWYRQILGQKVEFLVSFYNNEISEKSEIFDDQFSVERPDGSNFTLKIRSTKLEDSAMYFCASRLPGTGGSGANVLTFGAGSRLTVL.

The chain couples TRBV20-1 to TRBJ2-7, with unresolved D. Germline V gives CDR1 DFQATT, CDR2 SNEGSKA (reference sequence). V lost 0 bases and J lost 5, with 11 bases in between. This CDR3 region has 13 residues. The CDR3 reads CSARDFTVDEQYF. The CDR3 DNA follows: TGCAGTGCTAGAGATTTTACAGTCGACGAGCAGTACTTC.

This clonotype was recorded only once. The chain recombines TRBV7-9 with TRBJ2-1; no firm D call. CDR3 length: 14 residues. Trimming shortened V by 3 bases and J by 2 bases, and 8 bases separated the two germline ends. The germline V gene encodes CDR1 SEHNR and CDR2 FQNEAQ (reference sequence). CDR3 in DNA: TGTGCCAGCAGCTTGACCAGTACCTACAATGAGCAGTTCTTC. Protein sequence: CASSLTSTYNEQFF.

This rearrangement joins TRBV27 to TRBJ1-5; 9 positions match TRBD1. Germline-derived CDR1 and CDR2 are MNHEY and SMNVEV (reference sequence). The J segment lost 2 bases and the V segment lost 3 bases, leaving 2 bases of the junction unmatched. This CDR3 spans 15 amino acids. The CDR3 reads CASSFRTGGNQPQHF. DNA of the CDR3: TGTGCCAGCAGTTTCCGGACAGGGGGCAATCAGCCCCAGCATTTT.

This CDR3 reads CSATGTGDSYEQYV. The DNA of the CDR3 is TGCAGTGCTACCGGGACAGGGGATTCCTACGAGCAGTACGTC. This sequence joins TRBV20-1 and TRBJ2-7; 10 nucleotides agree with TRBD1. After removal of 4 bases from V and 1 base from J, the junction contained 4 bases not matched to a gene. The germline CDR1 and CDR2 sequences are DFQATT and SNEGSKA (reference sequence). CDR3 length equals 14 residues.

This chain connects TRBV7-9 to TRBJ2-1; D call uncertain. CDR1 is SEHNR, CDR2 FQNEAQ, per germline (reference sequence). V gave up 1 base and J gave up 0 bases, with 10 bases separating them. The CDR3 runs to 16 residues. CDR3: CASSLGWGSSYNEQFF. In DNA, the CDR3 is TGTGCCAGCAGCTTAGGGTGGGGATCCTCCTACAATGAGCAGTTCTTC.

The V call is TRBV7-9, the J call TRBJ2-1; TRBD1 is a possible D gene (6 bases). This CDR3 is 14 amino acids long. Germline CDR1 reads SEHNR; CDR2 reads FQNEAQ (reference sequence). Trimming took 4 bases from V and 8 from J, leaving 15 bases between them. The CDR3 is CASSSTPQGDEQFF. In DNA, the CDR3 is TGTGCCAGCAGCTCGACACCACAGGGCGATGAGCAGTTCTTC.

The chain combines TRBV27 with TRBJ2-1; D uncertain. Germline V gene sequence: CDR1 MNHEY, CDR2 SMNVEV (reference sequence). Trimming removed 3 bases at V and 0 bases at J, with 9 bases between. The CDR3 loop spans 15 amino acids. The CDR3 bases are TGTGCCAGCAGTTTCCTGCCGAGCTCCTACAATGAGCAGTTCTTC. Protein: CASSFLPSSYNEQFF.

The CDR3 reads CASSYGNSGGSEQFF. The DNA for the CDR3 is TGTGCCAGCAGCTATGGAAATAGCGGGGGGTCAGAGCAGTTCTTC. This rearrangement joins TRBV7-9 to TRBJ2-1; 10 nucleotides agree with TRBD2. Germline values: CDR1 SEHNR, CDR2 FQNEAQ (reference sequence). There are 15 residues in the CDR3. J was trimmed by 10 bases and V by 4 bases; bases with no gene match: 10.

In nucleotides, the CDR3 is TGTGCCACCAGCAGAGATCGGTCCGGGTCGAACACTGAAGCTTTCTTT. It encodes CATSRDRSGSNTEAFF. The chain couples TRBV15 to TRBJ1-1; D uncertain. Trimming removed 0 bases from V and 1 base from J, with 12 bases in between. The germline V gene encodes CDR1 LNHNV and CDR2 YYDKDF (reference sequence). The CDR3 has 16 residues.

V usage is TRBV5-6 and J usage is TRBJ2-7, with unresolved D. Trimming removed 4 bases at V and 2 bases at J, with 13 bases between. The CDR3 has 14 residues. CDR1 is SGHDT and CDR2 is YYEEEE in the germline V gene. The CDR3 DNA is TGTGCCAGCAGCACCTCGGGTAGTCCCTACGAGCAGTACGTC. The encoded protein is CASSTSGSPYEQYV.

DNA of the CDR3: TGTGCCAGCAGCTCGCAGACGGACTCGGAGACCCAGTACTTC. Translated: CASSSQTDSETQYF. V and J are TRBV3-1 and TRBJ2-5; a possible D gene is TRBD2 (5 bases). Trimming took 5 bases from V and 5 from J, leaving 15 bases between them. CDR3 length: 14 residues. Germline V gene sequence: CDR1 LGHDT, CDR2 YNNKEL (reference sequence).

The chain couples TRBV20-1 to TRBJ1-5, with TRBD1 identical over 7 bases. With V trimmed by 4 bases and J by 4 bases, 10 bases remained unmatched. Germline assignment: CDR1 DFQATT and CDR2 SNEGSKA (reference sequence). CDR3 size: 15 residues. The CDR3 loop reads CSATDRAQTNQPQHF. The CDR3 bases are TGCAGTGCTACCGACAGGGCCCAAACTAATCAGCCCCAGCATTTT.

In its sample, this clonotype was seen once. The chain uses TRBV4-1 and TRBJ2-1; D uncertain. The CDR3 runs to 16 residues. The V and J ends lost 0 bases and 0 bases respectively, with 9 bases between them. The V gene's germline CDR1 is MGHRA and CDR2 YSYEKL. This CDR3 reads CASSQDAPSSYNEQFF. CDR3 sequence (DNA): TGCGCCAGCAGCCAAGACGCCCCTAGCTCCTACAATGAGCAGTTCTTC.

This chain connects TRBV7-9 to TRBJ1-5; D remains ambiguous. In germline, CDR1 is SEHNR, CDR2 FQNEAQ (reference sequence). This CDR3 region has 15 residues. Trimming removed 1 base from V and 4 bases from J, with 11 bases in between. CDR3 in DNA: TGTGCCAGCAGCTTAGGCCCAATCGGGAATCAGCCCCAGCATTTT. Residues: CASSLGPIGNQPQHF.

V and J are TRBV27 and TRBJ2-6; D gene unclear. Between the trimmed V and J ends, which lost 0 bases and 1 base, there was a span of 4 bases. CDR1 is MNHEY, CDR2 SMNVEV, per germline (reference sequence). The CDR3 length is 15 residues. CDR3 DNA sequence: TGTGCCAGCAGTTTATCAAAGTCTGGGGCCAACGTCCTGACTTTC. It codes for CASSLSKSGANVLTF.

This chain uses TRBV7-9 with TRBJ2-3; D is possibly TRBD1 or TRBD2 (5 bases each). Germline V lookup: CDR1 SEHNR, CDR2 FQNEAQ (reference sequence). V was trimmed by 3 bases and J by 4 bases, leaving 8 bases between them. This CDR3 is 13 amino acids long. The CDR3 spells CASSFEGPDTQYF. The CDR3 region has the DNA TGTGCCAGCAGCTTTGAGGGACCAGATACGCAGTATTTT.

This clonotype was recorded once. The chain links TRBV27 to TRBJ2-3; weak D call: TRBD2 (6 bases). V was clipped by 3 bases and J by 1 base, with 8 bases between them. In germline, CDR1 is MNHEY, CDR2 SMNVEV (reference sequence). This CDR3 is 14 amino acids long. CDR3 residues: CASSLGLRTDTQYF. In nucleotides, the CDR3 is TGTGCCAGCAGTTTGGGACTTCGCACAGATACGCAGTATTTT.

The chain is built from TRBV20-1 and TRBJ2-1; TRBD2 agrees at 7 bases. Per the germline V gene, CDR1 is DFQATT and CDR2 is SNEGSKA (reference sequence). This CDR3 has 16 residues. J lost 6 bases, V lost 0 bases, and 11 bases had no gene match. The CDR3, as DNA: TGCAGTGCTAGAGATGTGGATAGCGGGTACGGCAATGAGCAGTTCTTC. As protein: CSARDVDSGYGNEQFF.